The entry below gives a single TCR beta chain sequence along with its context. The repertoire was sequenced with immunoSEQ multiplex PCR; TCRdb's copy has only in-frame clones and lacks some. The sample lists roughly 230,000 clones; around 90% were seen once. These data are taken from a study of blood T cell repertoires in COVID-19. Across the whole study: The United States, Italy and Spain were the sources of the acute and convalescent COVID-19 samples.

The CDR3 contains 12 residues. V gave up 5 bases and J gave up 11 bases; unmatched junction bases: 8. The germline V gene has CDR1 SGHAT and CDR2 FQNNGV. Sequenced sample: peripheral blood. The chain couples TRBV11-2 to TRBJ1-1; 7 bases fit TRBD1. This TCR was sampled from an older woman with COVID-19, enrolled during active disease. The CDR3 is CASSANRGGAFF. The DNA for the CDR3 is TGTGCCAGCAGCGCCAACAGGGGCGGCGCTTTCTTT.